A selection of T cell receptor beta chains follows, all from one sample in a study of T cell responses to AZD1222 COVID-19 vaccine. TCRdb's table, derived via immunoSEQ multiplex PCR, lists solely in-frame clones and lacks some. The repertoire has more than 70,000 clones, 88% of them found once; the top ten carry roughly 5.1%. Sequences were derived from peripheral blood, sampled on day 0 of MenACWY control vaccination. These receptors all stem from an adult in good health. Both conserved end residues are part of each CDR3.

v_call	j_call	cdr3_aa
TRBV6-2/TRBV6-3	TRBJ1-1	CASSEPSLRNTEAFF
TRBV15	TRBJ1-5	CATRDSRQYFNQPQHF
TRBV4-1	TRBJ2-3	CASSQDQGQVRDTQYF
TRBV2	TRBJ1-6	CASSAQDRGYNSPLHF
TRBV19	TRBJ1-2	CASSLKGRTNYGYTF
TRBV11-1	TRBJ2-1	CASSSGMNEQFF
TRBV18	TRBJ1-2	CASSPGVENYGYTF
TRBV11-2	TRBJ1-1	CASSLGVGGDTEAFF
TRBV4-2	TRBJ1-4	CASSQQGTGEEKLFF
TRBV6-5	TRBJ1-2	CASSYGPDYGYTF
TRBV6-6	TRBJ1-2	CASSPRDREDGYTF
TRBV7-9	TRBJ1-1	CASSLAHTGTGSGTEAFF
TRBV19	TRBJ1-2	CASSIGSGPYGYTF
TRBV20-1	TRBJ2-1	CSGGQGNEQFF
TRBV6-1	TRBJ1-5	CASSGSGRVGNQPQHF
TRBV2	TRBJ2-3	CASRNRGSDTQYF
TRBV13	TRBJ2-3	CASSSTRGVTDTQYF
TRBV7-9	TRBJ2-1	CASSRRQGSSEQFF
TRBV11-3	TRBJ1-1	CASSLDRRQGALNTEAFF
TRBV11-2	TRBJ2-5	CASRRWGRGPTGETQYF
TRBV5-1	TRBJ1-1	CASSGWGDMNTEAFF
TRBV4-3	TRBJ1-4	CASSFRTGANEKLFF
TRBV9	TRBJ2-6	CASSVGDRGESSGANVLTF
TRBV6-1	TRBJ1-5	CASSDRALINQPQHF
TRBV29-1	TRBJ1-2	CSVGANYGYTF
TRBV6-2/TRBV6-3	TRBJ2-3	CASSYGDLGADTQYF
TRBV5-5	TRBJ1-3	CASSFRTGENTIYF
TRBV4-3	TRBJ1-2	CASSQDLAGLRPRGYTF
TRBV4-2	TRBJ1-3	CASSQETTGTGNTIYF
TRBV6-1	TRBJ2-7	CASSEGVAGGRYEQYF
TRBV5-1	TRBJ2-7	CASSLDRAYEQYF